This paragraph reports one T cell receptor beta chain. Its antigen is undetermined. PCR involved 60 Vbeta and 13 Jbeta primers. The data were produced by immunoSEQ multiplex PCR, yet TCRdb's version contains in-frame clones alone and is incomplete. The table lists roughly 150,000 clones, nearly 70% of them singletons. The CDR3 sequence is 15 residues long. Germline values: CDR1 LNHNV, CDR2 YYDKDF (reference sequence). The V gene lost 3 bases and the J gene lost 4 bases, with 15 bases spanning the gap. This sample is part of a study of cytomegalovirus exposure and HLA in healthy donors. Notes on the study in general: The majority of TCR sequences were rare, yet some public TCRs appeared in many donors. A prior analysis recorded that most TCR beta V segments were productive about 87% or about 30% of the time. Some V segments, including TRBV6-2 and TRBV6-3, were excluded as indistinguishable. A later analysis revealed that TCR association rates differed between HLA loci, peaking at DRB1 and bottoming out at HLA-C.

What was sequenced was PBMCs. The receptor was derived from a man aged 25 to 40 in good health and CMV-seropositive. The V gene is TRBV15, the J gene TRBJ2-5; maybe TRBD2 (5 bases). CDR3 sequence: CATSRARDPRETQYF. The CDR3 bases are TGTGCCACCAGCAGGGCCCGGGATCCGAGAGAGACCCAGTACTTC.